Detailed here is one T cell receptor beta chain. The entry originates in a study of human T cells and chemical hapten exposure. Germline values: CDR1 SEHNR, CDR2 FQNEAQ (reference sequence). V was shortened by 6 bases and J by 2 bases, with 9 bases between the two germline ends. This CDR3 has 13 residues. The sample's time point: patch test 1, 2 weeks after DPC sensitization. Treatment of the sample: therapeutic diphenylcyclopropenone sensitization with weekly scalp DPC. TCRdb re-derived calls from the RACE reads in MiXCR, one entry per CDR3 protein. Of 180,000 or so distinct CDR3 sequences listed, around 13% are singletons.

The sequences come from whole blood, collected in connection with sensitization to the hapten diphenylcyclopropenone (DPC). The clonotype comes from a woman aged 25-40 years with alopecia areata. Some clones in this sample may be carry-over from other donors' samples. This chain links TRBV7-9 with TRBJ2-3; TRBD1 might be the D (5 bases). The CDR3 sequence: CASRLDITDTQYF. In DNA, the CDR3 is TGTGCCAGCAGATTGGACATCACAGATACGCAGTATTTT.